This T cell receptor beta chain was sequenced in a study of graft-versus-host responses after intestinal transplantation. There are 14 residues in the CDR3. The V gene's germline CDR1 is KGHSH and CDR2 LQKENI. V lost 3 bases and J lost 12; bases outside the gene matches: 4. Clones were read by immunoSEQ multiplex PCR, and TCRdb kept only the in-frame ones, dropping some. The profile covers 99,000 or so clones, with about 82% appearing a single time and roughly 1.4% taken by the ten largest. The source is a human patient who received an intestinal transplant, so some T cells may come from the graft donor. The sequencing here drew on PBMCs, taken 255 days after intestinal transplant. This sequence joins TRBV18 and TRBJ2-1; 14 bases fit TRBD2. CDR3 DNA sequence: TGTGCCAGCTCACCCGGGACTAGCGGGAGATGGCAGTTCTTC. Its protein product is CASSPGTSGRWQFF.